This paragraph reports one T cell receptor beta chain. Its antigen remains unknown. This was a deep-level run. Generated by immunoSEQ multiplex PCR, the TCRdb table keeps only in-frame clones and is missing some. The sample yields under 1,100,000 clones, about 80% seen once. Per germline, CDR1 SNHLY and CDR2 FYNNEI. The CDR3 runs 13 residues. The V and J ends lost 7 bases and 5 bases, in that order; junction bases with no gene match: 6. The record originates from a study of shared clonotypes between healthy human individuals. Overall study context: Each donor had three CD4 naive, three CD4 memory, two CD8 naive and one CD8 memory plate.

Study-level findings and limits: The study found lower generation probabilities in non-shared clonotypes than in those shared by all four donors. What rarefaction showed was incomplete sorted-subset sequencing despite large depth.

This rearrangement joins TRBV2 to TRBJ2-7; 9 nucleotides match TRBD1. The source material was memory CD4+ T cells from PBMCs. Subset: CD45RA-negative fraction. The receptor comes from a man between 18 and 35 years old in good health. Some clones in this sample may be carry-over from other donors' samples. CDR3 sequence (DNA): TGTGCCAGCATCGACAGGGGGAGGAACGAGCAGTACTTC. Protein sequence: CASIDRGRNEQYF.